The rows below give T cell receptor beta chains drawn from one sample of a study of vaccination effects on CD4 cells after COVID-19. The antigens for these receptors are not known. TCRdb keeps only in-frame clones here, not all; method: immunoSEQ multiplex PCR. The repertoire has tens of thousands of clones, 76% of them found once; the top ten carry 0.95%. This material consisted of CD4+ T cells from PBMCs cultured with HCoV-OC43 spike peptides, taken after COVID-19 vaccination. Receptors were obtained from a human donor who received a COVID-19 vaccine. Each CDR3 is given with its conserved first and last residue. A D gene is named only where the DNA matches it firmly. Size tells how often a clone was seen (once, few, many) or the class of an expanded clone, and some rows leave it out.

clone size	J gene	D gene	V gene	CDR3 protein	CDR3 DNA
NA	TRBJ1-5	NA	TRBV6-5	CASKRDPQPQHF	TGTGCCAGCAAGAGGGACCCTCAGCCCCAGCATTTT
few	TRBJ2-1	TRBD2	TRBV5-1	CASSPLASGGYNEQFF	TGCGCCAGCAGCCCATTAGCTAGCGGGGGATACAATGAGCAGTTCTTC
NA	TRBJ2-1	TRBD2	TRBV7-3	CASSLMGGTYNEQFF	TGTGCCAGCAGCTTGATGGGGGGGACCTACAATGAGCAGTTCTTC
NA	TRBJ1-5	NA	TRBV19	CASSKGIANSNQPQHF	TGTGCCAGTAGTAAGGGTATAGCGAATAGCAATCAGCCCCAGCATTTT
NA	TRBJ2-1	NA	TRBV28	CASGMFRNEQFF	TGTGCCAGTGGAATGTTTAGAAATGAGCAGTTCTTC
NA	TRBJ1-1	NA	TRBV7-9	CASSPSEAFF	TGTGCCAGCAGCCCAAGTGAAGCTTTCTTT
NA	TRBJ2-1	TRBD2	TRBV5-8	CASSPRLAGPYNEQFF	TGTGCCAGCAGCCCACGCTTAGCGGGCCCCTACAATGAGCAGTTCTTC
once	TRBJ2-3	TRBD1	TRBV7-3	CASSLVGTGGADTQYF	TGTGCCAGCAGCTTAGTGGGGACAGGGGGCGCAGATACGCAGTATTTT
NA	TRBJ1-4	NA	TRBV20-1	CSAYFEKLFF	TGCAGTGCTTACTTTGAAAAACTGTTTTTT
NA	TRBJ1-5	NA	TRBV7-8	CASSLERGQPQHF	TGTGCCAGCAGCTTAGAGAGGGGTCAGCCCCAGCATTTT
NA	TRBJ1-5	NA	TRBV28	CASSFGGASQPQHF	TGTGCCAGCAGTTTCGGGGGGGCGAGTCAGCCCCAGCATTTT
NA	TRBJ2-1	NA	TRBV25-1	CASSELRGSDIEQFF	TGTGCCAGCAGTGAATTAAGGGGGTCCGACATTGAGCAGTTCTTC
NA	TRBJ2-2	NA	TRBV28	CASRTPNTGELFF	TGTGCCAGCAGGACACCAAACACCGGGGAGCTGTTTTTT
NA	TRBJ1-2	NA	TRBV10-1	CASGRFLRDTLNYGYTF	TGCGCCAGCGGACGTTTTCTCCGGGACACACTTAACTATGGCTACACCTTC
NA	TRBJ1-2	NA	TRBV27	CASSLRGGVYGYTF	TGTGCCAGCAGTTTAAGGGGCGGCGTCTATGGCTACACCTTC
NA	TRBJ2-3	NA	TRBV9	CASSVVAGPGRDTQYF	TGTGCCAGCAGCGTAGTGGCGGGGCCCGGCAGGGATACGCAGTATTTT
NA	TRBJ1-2	NA	TRBV19	CASSTTGTTLGGYTF	TGTGCCAGTAGTACAACAGGGACTACCCTAGGTGGCTACACCTTC
NA	TRBJ2-1	NA	TRBV5-1	CASSFILGGDEQFF	TGCGCCAGCAGCTTCATTCTCGGGGGCGATGAGCAGTTCTTC
NA	TRBJ1-2	NA	TRBV28	CATWGTSSNPFRGYTF	TGTGCCACCTGGGGGACCTCTTCCAATCCCTTTCGCGGCTACACCTTC
NA	TRBJ1-3	TRBD1	TRBV6-5	CASSLDRVAGNTIYF	TGTGCCAGCAGCCTAGACAGGGTTGCTGGAAACACCATATATTTT
NA	TRBJ1-3	TRBD1	TRBV5-1	CASSWTGSGNTIYF	TGCGCCAGCAGCTGGACAGGGTCTGGAAACACCATATATTTT
few	TRBJ1-6	NA	TRBV25-1	CASTHREFYNSPLHF	TGTGCCAGCACACACAGAGAGTTTTATAATTCACCCCTCCACTTT
NA	TRBJ1-6	NA	TRBV9	CASSPGAGDHSYNSPLHF	TGTGCCAGCAGCCCCGGCGCGGGGGACCACTCCTATAATTCACCCCTCCACTTT
few	TRBJ1-1	TRBD1	TRBV19	CASKPSQGKNTEAFF	TGTGCCAGTAAACCCTCACAGGGGAAGAACACTGAAGCTTTCTTT
NA	TRBJ1-2	TRBD1	TRBV5-1	CASSSAGQELNGYTF	TGCGCCAGCAGCTCGGCGGGACAGGAATTGAATGGCTACACCTTC
NA	TRBJ1-4	TRBD1	TRBV5-8	CASSSSMTGQEKLFF	TGTGCCAGCAGCTCCTCAATGACAGGGCAGGAAAAACTGTTTTTT
NA	TRBJ1-1	NA	TRBV19	CASSGRNTEAFF	TGTGCCAGTAGTGGGCGAAACACTGAAGCTTTCTTT
NA	TRBJ1-1	NA	TRBV7-2	CASSFYADTEAFF	TGTGCCAGCAGCTTCTACGCAGACACTGAAGCTTTCTTT
NA	TRBJ1-3	NA	TRBV3-1/TRBV3-2	CASSYSPGAGNTIYF	TGTGCCAGCAGTTACTCCCCAGGGGCTGGAAACACCATATATTTT
NA	TRBJ1-2	TRBD1	TRBV6-5	CASSHNRGRNYGYTF	TGTGCCAGCAGTCATAACAGGGGCCGTAACTATGGCTACACCTTC
NA	TRBJ1-2	TRBD1	TRBV5-1	CASSLTGTGGSGYTF	TGCGCCAGCAGCTTGACCGGGACAGGGGGCAGTGGCTACACCTTC
once	TRBJ2-2	NA	TRBV3-1/TRBV3-2	CASSQEVGTITGELFF	TGTGCCAGCAGCCAAGAAGTTGGGACCATCACCGGGGAGCTGTTTTTT
NA	TRBJ1-2	NA	TRBV6-5	CASSSQGTGFYGYTF	TGTGCCAGCAGTTCCCAGGGCACAGGGTTCTATGGCTACACCTTC
NA	TRBJ1-2	TRBD1	TRBV4-3	CASSLRTGQYGYTF	TGCGCCAGCAGCCTACGGACAGGCCAATATGGCTACACCTTC
NA	TRBJ1-2	NA	TRBV18	CASSPRTASGYTF	TGTGCCAGCTCACCAAGGACCGCGTCCGGCTACACCTTC
NA	TRBJ1-1	NA	TRBV3-1/TRBV3-2	CASSLTTGASNTEAFF	TGTGCCAGCAGCCTTACAACCGGGGCTTCGAACACTGAAGCTTTCTTT
NA	TRBJ1-4	TRBD1	TRBV9	CASSVTAGGHEKLFF	TGTGCCAGCAGCGTAACAGCAGGGGGCCATGAAAAACTGTTTTTT
NA	TRBJ2-3	NA	TRBV24-1	CATSDFGARTDTQYF	TGTGCCACCAGTGATTTCGGGGCGCGCACAGATACGCAGTATTTT
NA	TRBJ2-2	NA	TRBV21-1	CASSKVSGTSGGYRLDTGELFF	TGTGCCAGCAGCAAAGTTTCCGGGACTAGCGGGGGGTACCGACTGGACACCGGGGAGCTGTTTTTT
few	TRBJ2-6	NA	TRBV7-2	CASSQSGGANVLTF	TGTGCCAGCAGTCAATCAGGGGGGGCCAACGTCCTGACTTTC
NA	TRBJ2-5	NA	TRBV7-3	CASSPFDSETQYF	TGTGCCAGCAGCCCCTTCGACTCTGAGACCCAGTACTTC
NA	TRBJ1-5	NA	TRBV5-6	CASSLDNQPQHF	TGTGCCAGCAGCTTGGATAATCAGCCCCAGCATTTT
NA	TRBJ2-3	TRBD2	TRBV4-3	CASSPIAGGPNTQYF	TGCGCCAGCAGCCCCATAGCGGGGGGGCCGAATACGCAGTATTTT
NA	TRBJ1-3	NA	TRBV2	CASKGTFSGNTIYF	TGTGCCAGCAAGGGAACATTCTCTGGAAACACCATATATTTT
NA	TRBJ1-1	NA	TRBV6-5	CASSDRTEAFF	TGTGCCAGCAGCGATCGGACTGAAGCTTTCTTT
NA	TRBJ2-2	NA	TRBV5-6	CASSSIGAGELFF	TGTGCCAGCAGCTCCATAGGGGCCGGGGAGCTGTTTTTT
NA	TRBJ1-3	TRBD1	TRBV19	CATWTGTSSGNTIYF	TGTGCCACTTGGACAGGGACCAGCTCTGGAAACACCATATATTTT
NA	TRBJ2-3	NA	TRBV5-1	CASSRRRGSTDTQYF	TGCGCCAGCAGCCGGCGGAGGGGGAGCACAGATACGCAGTATTTT
NA	TRBJ1-2	NA	TRBV19	CASSRGGVEYGYTF	TGTGCCAGTAGTCGAGGAGGAGTGGAATATGGCTACACCTTC
NA	TRBJ2-3	TRBD1	TRBV29-1	CSVQTGGGTDTQYF	TGCAGCGTCCAGACAGGGGGCGGCACAGATACGCAGTATTTT
once	TRBJ1-1	NA	TRBV30	CAWIGPDSMNTEAFF	TGTGCCTGGATTGGCCCAGACTCTATGAACACTGAAGCTTTCTTT
NA	TRBJ1-2	NA	TRBV12-3/TRBV12-4	CASSSDGDGYTF	TGTGCCAGCAGTTCGGACGGGGACGGCTACACCTTC
NA	TRBJ2-5	TRBD1	TRBV4-3	CASSQGQEGTQYF	TGCGCCAGCAGCCAGGGACAGGAAGGGACCCAGTACTTC
NA	TRBJ2-3	NA	TRBV12-5	CASAWRESVDTQYF	TGTGCTAGTGCCTGGAGGGAATCAGTAGATACGCAGTATTTT
NA	TRBJ1-3	NA	TRBV6-6	CASSPLQGSSSGNTIYF	TGTGCCAGCAGTCCCCTTCAGGGCTCCAGCTCTGGAAACACCATATATTTT
NA	TRBJ2-3	NA	TRBV5-1	CASQLTVGLNTDTQYF	TGCGCCAGCCAGCTGACAGTGGGACTCAACACAGATACGCAGTATTTT
few	TRBJ2-5	TRBD1	TRBV9	CASSVTGTGIQETQYF	TGTGCCAGCAGCGTAACCGGGACAGGAATACAAGAGACCCAGTACTTC
NA	TRBJ2-1	NA	TRBV10-3	CAIKSADGDEQFF	TGTGCCATCAAAAGCGCCGACGGCGATGAGCAGTTCTTC
few	TRBJ2-5	NA	TRBV6-6	CASSYRQAVQETQYF	TGTGCCAGCAGTTACAGGCAAGCGGTCCAAGAGACCCAGTACTTC